The present entry profiles one TCR beta chain with its context. The source of the sample is a study of T cells expressing NK-cell markers. Study-wide context: The study drew TCR beta repertoires from sorted CD3+CD56+NKG2C+, CD3+CD56+NKG2C- and CD3+CD56-NKG2C+ T cells. With respect to HCMV, seven of the eight sequenced donors were seropositive, and one was seronegative.

Using the 5' RACE reads, TCRdb records one entry per CDR3 protein without DNA. This table holds about 380,000 distinct CDR3 sequences. The source is a man aged 18-69 years in good health. Sequenced sample: blood T cells: a sorted CD56 or NKG2C T cell subset, CD4+ or CD8+ T cells, or bulk PBMC T cells (not recorded which).

The CDR3 region is CASSFGLAGGANTGELFF. The chain recombines TRBV13 with TRBJ2-2; TCRdb designates TRBD2, a call that cannot be tested without DNA. The CDR3 totals 18 residues. Germline V CDR1 and CDR2: PRHDT, FYEKMQ (reference sequence).